The clone carrying this T cell receptor (beta chain) was seen a few times. Random hexamers were used to reverse transcribe roughly 0.45 to 1 ug of RNA. The immunoSEQ assay covered 54 Vbeta and 13 Jbeta segments for CDR3. TCRdb re-called the immunoSEQ multiplex PCR reads through MiXCR, storing one row per CDR3 protein. Of some 260,000 distinct CDR3 sequences in the sample, approximately 85% are singletons; the top ten hold around 0.12%. CD8+ and CD4+ blood T cells underwent TCR beta sequencing. The germline CDR1 and CDR2 sequences are LNHDA and SQIVND (reference sequence). The CDR3 consists of 15 residues. The J segment lost 2 bases and the V segment lost 5 bases, leaving 8 bases of the junction unmatched. This sample is drawn from a study of CD8 T cells in Susac syndrome.

This sequence joins TRBV19 and TRBJ2-7; 8 nucleotides agree with TRBD2. The specimen was CD8+ T cells from PBMCs. The sequence was collected from a human donor with multiple sclerosis. The CDR3 spells CASSAGGLETYEQYF. Written as DNA, the CDR3 is TGTGCCAGTAGTGCTGGGGGACTAGAAACCTACGAGCAGTACTTC.